This T cell receptor (beta chain) was documented in a study of OX40 agonist ivuxolimab in advanced cancers. Regarding the study as a whole: Near-lowest levels of clonal expansion characterized partial responders at 0.1-3.0 mg/kg.

Germline assignment: CDR1 LGHNA and CDR2 YSLEER. The CDR3 is made up of 13 amino acids. Trimming removed 3 bases at V and 10 bases at J, with 13 bases between. Regarding this clone: Its antigen is undetermined.

Data came from immunoSEQ multiplex PCR; TCRdb stores just in-frame clones and leaves some out. The table records about 68,000 clones, approximately 80% of them present only once. V and J are TRBV4-3 and TRBJ2-1, with a weak D call TRBD1 (6 bases). The sequencing here drew on CD4+ or CD8+ T cells sorted from blood, taken in a trial of the OX40 agonist ivuxolimab. The source of this sequence is an adult with an advanced solid tumor such as melanoma, head and neck, liver or kidney cancer. DNA for the CDR3: TGCGCCAGCAGCCAGGGTATCGACAGGGAGCAGTTCTTC. Its protein product is CASSQGIDREQFF.